This entry concerns a single T cell receptor (beta chain). Antigen unknown. The CDR3 sequence is 19 residues long. The germline V gene encodes CDR1 SGHTA and CDR2 FQGNSA. V lost 1 base, J lost 4 bases, and 14 bases stayed unmatched. This record belongs to a study of T cell responses to AZD1222 COVID-19 vaccine. Study results and caveats: Seropositive at baseline were only a handful of AZD1222 recipients.

Assay used: immunoSEQ multiplex PCR; TCRdb lists only in-frame clones, some missing. The sample comprises around 160,000 clones, about 92% of which are singletons, and under 2% rests with the top ten. This chain uses TRBV7-2 with TRBJ2-1, with 9 nucleotides matching TRBD2. The TCR was taken from an adult in good health. The material was peripheral blood, obtained on day 0 of AZD1222 vaccination. The CDR3 DNA sequence: TGTGCCAGCAGCTTAGACGGGCGGGGACTAGCTGGATCGTACAATGAGCAGTTCTTC. Translation: CASSLDGRGLAGSYNEQFF.